Following are 22 T cell receptor beta chains from one sample sequenced in a study of early T cells in non-severe SARS-CoV-2 infection. TCRdb re-analysed the 5' RACE reads in MiXCR, keeping a single row per CDR3 protein. This table has tens of thousands of distinct CDR3 sequences, more than 13% appearing once. The sample was whole blood. These TCRs come from an adult who was a healthcare worker with PCR-confirmed SARS-CoV-2 infection or an uninfected control (not recorded which).

This clonotype was found a few times. The chain is built from TRBV28 and TRBJ2-5; maybe TRBD1 (6 bases). CDR1 is MDHEN, CDR2 SYDVKM, per germline. The V end lost 6 bases, the J end lost 0 bases, and 14 bases lay between the germline ends. The CDR3 sequence is 15 residues long. CDR3 loop: CASSSDRMYQETQYF. The CDR3 DNA sequence: TGTGCCAGCAGCAGCGACAGGATGTACCAAGAGACCCAGTACTTC.

CDR3 amino acids: CSAGTGGSYEQYF. DNA of the CDR3: TGCAGTGCCGGGACTGGTGGGTCTTACGAGCAGTACTTC. The genes are TRBV20-1 and TRBJ2-7; D may be TRBD2 (6 bases). The CDR3 sequence is 13 residues long. Germline V lookup: CDR1 DFQATT, CDR2 SNEGSKA (reference sequence). The V end was cut by 6 bases, the J end by 4 bases, with 16 bases between.

The chain carries TRBV6-1 and TRBJ1-5; no clear D. Germline V gene data show CDR1 as MNHNS and CDR2 as SASEGT. Trimming left V 3 bases short and J 9 bases short, with 9 bases between. The CDR3 contains 12 residues. The DNA of the CDR3 is TGTGCCAGCAGTGACTCAGAGCGGCCCCAGCATTTT. This encodes CASSDSERPQHF.

This sequence joins TRBV7-6 and TRBJ2-2; 7 bases align to TRBD2. Per the germline V gene, CDR1 is SGHVS and CDR2 is FNYEAQ. V lost 4 bases to trimming and J lost 2 bases; unmatched junction nucleotides: 7. The CDR3 length is 16 residues. CDR3 DNA sequence: TGTGCCAGCAGCTCCCGGGACTATACTAACACCGGGGAGCTGTTTTTT. Its protein product is CASSSRDYTNTGELFF.

This clonotype occurred a few times. The V gene is TRBV6-6, the J gene TRBJ1-1; 7 bases map to TRBD1. The CDR3 spans 15 residues. Germline V CDR1 and CDR2: MNHNY, SVGAGI (reference sequence). Trimming cost V 3 bases and J 7 bases; bases outside gene matches: 11. CDR3: CASSYVRQGGFEAFF. The CDR3 DNA reads as TGTGCCAGCAGTTATGTTAGACAGGGAGGGTTTGAAGCTTTCTTT.

This clonotype was seen a handful of times. This chain uses TRBV6-6 with TRBJ2-2, with 8 bases that match TRBD2. Germline assignment: CDR1 MNHNY and CDR2 SVGAGI (reference sequence). This CDR3 has 16 amino acids. V lost 5 bases to trimming and J lost 3 bases; unmatched junction nucleotides: 8. The CDR3 nucleotides read TGTGCCAGCAGTCAACTCCCGGGACTAGACACCGGGGAGCTGTTTTTT. Translated, it gives CASSQLPGLDTGELFF.

This chain links TRBV11-2 with TRBJ1-2; D remains unclear. Between the trimmed V and J ends, which lost 1 base and 7 bases, there was a span of 10 bases. The CDR3 totals 13 residues. Per germline, CDR1 SGHAT and CDR2 FQNNGV. The DNA of the CDR3 is TGTGCCAGCAGCTTAGCCGCGAATCCTGGCTACACCTTC. Protein sequence: CASSLAANPGYTF.

This clonotype showed up many times. The genes are TRBV11-2 and TRBJ2-1; TRBD2 agrees at 8 bases. Germline CDR1 is SGHAT and CDR2 is FQNNGV. After removal of 3 bases from V and 8 bases from J, the junction contained 6 bases not matched to a gene. This CDR3 comprises 14 residues. CDR3 DNA sequence: TGTGCCAGCAGCTTCAGCGGGAGAGGCGATGAGCAGTTCTTC. It codes for CASSFSGRGDEQFF.

The V and J genes are TRBV5-1 and TRBJ1-5, with D perhaps matching TRBD1 (6 bases). The V end was cut by 4 bases, the J end by 2 bases, with 10 bases between. This CDR3 contains 14 residues. Germline CDR1 and CDR2: SGHRS and YFSETQ. The CDR3 DNA sequence: TGCGCCAGCAGCCCTGCAGGGGGCAATCAGCCCCAGCATTTT. Translating gives CASSPAGGNQPQHF.

This clonotype was seen only a few times. This chain uses TRBV5-1 with TRBJ2-5; D is unclear. The CDR3 has 15 residues. The V gene's germline CDR1 is SGHRS and CDR2 YFSETQ. V was shortened by 1 base and J by 1 base, with 11 bases between the two germline ends. The CDR3 region has the DNA TGCGCCAGCAGCTTGAGTACTATGGGCCAAGAGACCCAGTACTTC. The encoded protein is CASSLSTMGQETQYF.

V usage is TRBV5-4 and J usage is TRBJ2-6, with a possible D match to TRBD1 (5 bases). V gave up 2 bases and J gave up 0 bases, with 9 bases separating them. Per germline, CDR1 SGHNT and CDR2 YYREEE (reference sequence). The CDR3 is 16 amino acids. CDR3 DNA sequence: TGTGCCAGCAGCTTCGACAGCAACTCTGGGGCCAACGTCCTGACTTTC. Translating gives CASSFDSNSGANVLTF.

This clonotype was observed a handful of times. This chain connects TRBV5-1 to TRBJ2-7, with no clear D. V gave up 0 bases and J gave up 3 bases, with 10 bases separating them. The CDR3 consists of 14 residues. From germline, CDR1 is SGHRS and CDR2 YFSETQ. CDR3 DNA sequence: TGCGCCAGCAGCTTGGAGGACCCGGGCTACGAGCAGTACTTC. It specifies CASSLEDPGYEQYF. Full variable domain (missing parts from reference TRBV5-1 and TRBJ2-7): KAGVTQTPRYLIKTRGQQVTLSCSPISGHRSVSWYQQTPGQGLQFLFEYFSETQRNKGNFPGRFSGRQFSNSRSEMNVSTLELGDSALYLCASSLEDPGYEQYFGPGTRLTVT.

The V gene is TRBV24-1, the J gene TRBJ2-1; the D gene could be TRBD1 or TRBD2 (5 bases each). V gave up 5 bases and J gave up 3 bases, with 16 bases separating them. Germline values: CDR1 KGHDR, CDR2 SFDVKD. This CDR3 is built from 16 residues. The CDR3 sequence: CATSAKGAGYYNEQFF. CDR3 coding DNA: TGTGCCACCAGTGCTAAAGGGGCGGGTTACTACAATGAGCAGTTCTTC.

This clonotype was observed at least ten times. The chain combines TRBV20-1 with TRBJ1-6; tentative D call: TRBD1 (5 bases). Trimming cost V 3 bases and J 7 bases, with 10 bases left between them. Germline CDR1 DFQATT, CDR2 SNEGSKA (reference sequence). The CDR3 runs 13 residues. The CDR3: CSARAKGNSPLHF. DNA of the CDR3: TGCAGTGCTAGGGCCAAGGGGAATTCACCCCTCCACTTT.

This clonotype was recorded at least ten times. V usage is TRBV10-3 and J usage is TRBJ2-7, with D perhaps assigned TRBD1 or TRBD2 (5 bases each). Per germline, CDR1 ENHRY and CDR2 SYGVKD. This CDR3 spans 13 amino acids. The V and J ends lost 1 base and 3 bases respectively, with 7 bases between them. DNA for the CDR3: TGTGCCATCAGTGAGTTTGGGGGCTACGAGCAGTACTTC. Residues: CAISEFGGYEQYF.

This clonotype was recorded at least ten times. The rearrangement links TRBV20-1 to TRBJ2-7; D gene uncertain. Deletions cut 6 bases from V and 1 base from J, with 10 bases between. Germline lookup yields CDR1 DFQATT and CDR2 SNEGSKA (reference sequence). CDR3 size: 12 residues. CDR3 amino acids: CSAGDGSYEQYF. The DNA of the CDR3 is TGCAGTGCCGGAGACGGGTCCTACGAGCAGTACTTC.

The sample holds a few counts of this clonotype. The CDR3 spells CAIRGQNYGYTF. The CDR3 coding sequence is TGTGCCATCAGAGGACAGAACTATGGCTACACCTTC. The V and J genes are TRBV10-3 and TRBJ1-2; TRBD1 might be the D (6 bases). CDR3 length: 12 residues. V gave up 6 bases and J gave up 2 bases, with 7 bases separating them. Germline V gives CDR1 ENHRY, CDR2 SYGVKD.

This rearrangement joins TRBV27 to TRBJ2-1; D might be TRBD2 (7 bases). The CDR3 is made up of 16 amino acids. V was cut by 1 base and J by 2 bases, with 12 bases left in between. Germline-derived CDR1 and CDR2 are MNHEY and SMNVEV (reference sequence). CDR3 in amino acids: CASSLYRGAPYNEQFF. CDR3 in DNA: TGTGCCAGCAGTTTATATCGGGGGGCCCCCTACAATGAGCAGTTCTTC.

The genes are TRBV10-3 and TRBJ2-7; D is possibly TRBD1 (6 bases). The CDR3 has 14 amino acids. In germline, CDR1 is ENHRY, CDR2 SYGVKD. The ends were cut back, 9 bases at V and 0 bases at J, with 15 bases in the middle. The CDR3 nucleotides read TGTGCCATTAAACTACAACAGGGCTCCTACGAGCAGTACTTC. It encodes CAIKLQQGSYEQYF.

This clonotype was counted many times. This chain uses TRBV12-3 or TRBV12-4 with TRBJ1-5; tentative D call: TRBD1 (6 bases). The ends were cut back, 7 bases at V and 3 bases at J, with 22 bases in the middle. The CDR3 extends over 17 amino acids. The CDR3 DNA follows: TGTGCCAGCACTCTACGAGGGACACGGGTCTCCAATCAGCCCCAGCATTTT. Translation gives CASTLRGTRVSNQPQHF.

This clonotype has only a few counts. The rearrangement links TRBV7-9 to TRBJ1-4; TRBD1 agrees at 7 bases. This CDR3 spans 15 amino acids. With V trimmed by 5 bases and J by 6 bases, 9 bases remained unmatched. Germline-derived CDR1 and CDR2 are SEHNR and FQNEAQ (reference sequence). The CDR3 sequence: CASSESGTEDEKLFF. The CDR3 DNA reads TGTGCCAGCAGCGAATCCGGGACAGAGGATGAAAAACTGTTTTTT.

The rearrangement uses TRBV28 and TRBJ2-3, with 9 bases lining up with TRBD1. This CDR3 has 18 residues. Trimming removed 2 bases from V and 2 bases from J; junction bases left unmatched: 11. The germline CDR1 and CDR2 sequences are MDHEN and SYDVKM. The CDR3 protein is CASSLVFSGQGITDTQYF. CDR3 DNA: TGTGCCAGCAGTTTAGTTTTTTCCGGACAGGGGATCACAGATACGCAGTATTTT.